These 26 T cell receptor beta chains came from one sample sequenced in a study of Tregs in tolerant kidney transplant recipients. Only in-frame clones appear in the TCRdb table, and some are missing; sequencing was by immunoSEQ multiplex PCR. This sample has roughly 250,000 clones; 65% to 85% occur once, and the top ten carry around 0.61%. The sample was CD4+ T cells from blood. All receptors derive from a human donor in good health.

The CDR3 nucleotides are TGTGCCAGTAGTATTTGGCTGGACGACAATGAGCAGTTCTTC. It yields the protein CASSIWLDDNEQFF. The gene calls are TRBV19 and TRBJ2-1, with no clear D. V lost 3 bases and J lost 5, with 11 bases in between. Germline lookup yields CDR1 LNHDA and CDR2 SQIVND (reference sequence). The CDR3 sequence is 14 residues long.

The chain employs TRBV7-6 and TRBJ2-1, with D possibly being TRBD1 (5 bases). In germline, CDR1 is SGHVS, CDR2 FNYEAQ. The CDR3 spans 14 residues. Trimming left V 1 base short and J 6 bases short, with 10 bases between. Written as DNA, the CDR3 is TGTGCCAGCAGCTTAGGACAGAAAGGCAATGAGCAGTTCTTC. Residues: CASSLGQKGNEQFF.

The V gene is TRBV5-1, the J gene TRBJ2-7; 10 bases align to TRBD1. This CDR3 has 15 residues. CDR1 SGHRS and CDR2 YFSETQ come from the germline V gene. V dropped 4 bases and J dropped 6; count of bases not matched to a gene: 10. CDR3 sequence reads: CASSTATGGFGEQYF. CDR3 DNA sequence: TGCGCCAGCAGCACGGCGACAGGGGGCTTCGGCGAGCAGTACTTC.

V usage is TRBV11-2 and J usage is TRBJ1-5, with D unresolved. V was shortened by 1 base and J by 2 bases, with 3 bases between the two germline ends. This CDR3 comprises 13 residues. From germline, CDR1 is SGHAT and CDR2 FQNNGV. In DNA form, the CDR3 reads TGTGCCAGCAGCTTAGGTCGCAATCAGCCCCAGCATTTT. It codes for CASSLGRNQPQHF.

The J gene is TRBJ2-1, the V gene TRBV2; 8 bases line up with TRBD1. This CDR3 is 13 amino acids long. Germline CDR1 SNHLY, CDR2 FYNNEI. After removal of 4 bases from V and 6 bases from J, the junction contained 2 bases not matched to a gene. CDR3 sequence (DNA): TGTGCCAGCAGTGGACAGGGGATCAATGAGCAGTTCTTC. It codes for CASSGQGINEQFF.

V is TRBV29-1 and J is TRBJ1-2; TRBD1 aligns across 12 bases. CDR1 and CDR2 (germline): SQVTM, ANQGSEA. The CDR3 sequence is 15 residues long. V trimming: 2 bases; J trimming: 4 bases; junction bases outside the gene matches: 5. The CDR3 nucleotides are TGCAGCGTTGAATACCGGGACAGGGGGCTCTATGGCTACACCTTC. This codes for CSVEYRDRGLYGYTF.

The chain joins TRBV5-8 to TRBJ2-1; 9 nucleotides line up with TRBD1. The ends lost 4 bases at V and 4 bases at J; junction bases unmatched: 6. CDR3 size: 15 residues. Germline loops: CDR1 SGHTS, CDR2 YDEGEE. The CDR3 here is CASSDGTGKYNEQFF. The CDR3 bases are TGTGCCAGCAGCGACGGGACAGGGAAATACAATGAGCAGTTCTTC.

The CDR3 reads CASRKSGSSYNEQFF. CDR3 bases: TGTGCCAGTAGAAAGAGCGGGAGCTCCTACAATGAGCAGTTCTTC. The V gene is TRBV19, the J gene TRBJ2-1, with 8 nucleotides matching TRBD2. The junction had 4 bases not matched to a gene; V was cut back by 6 bases and J by 0 bases. Germline V gene data show CDR1 as LNHDA and CDR2 as SQIVND (reference sequence). This CDR3 has 15 amino acids. Full variable domain (rest looked up from reference TRBV19 and TRBJ2-1): DGGITQSPKYLFRKEGQNVTLSCEQNLNHDAMYWYRQDPGQGLRLIYYSQIVNDFQKGDIAEGYSVSREKKESFPLTVTSAQKNPTAFYLCASRKSGSSYNEQFFGPGTRLTVL.

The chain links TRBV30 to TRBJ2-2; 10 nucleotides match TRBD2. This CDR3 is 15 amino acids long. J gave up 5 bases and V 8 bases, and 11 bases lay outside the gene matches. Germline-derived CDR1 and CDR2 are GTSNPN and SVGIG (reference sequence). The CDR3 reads CAPWSGRADTGELFF. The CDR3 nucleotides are TGTGCCCCGTGGAGCGGGAGGGCCGATACCGGGGAGCTGTTTTTT.

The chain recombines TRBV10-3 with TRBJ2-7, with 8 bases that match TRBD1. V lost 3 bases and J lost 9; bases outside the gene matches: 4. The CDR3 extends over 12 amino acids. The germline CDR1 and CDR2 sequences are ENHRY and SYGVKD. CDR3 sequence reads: CAISEQGVGQYF. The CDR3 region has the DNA TGTGCCATCAGTGAACAGGGGGTAGGGCAGTACTTC.

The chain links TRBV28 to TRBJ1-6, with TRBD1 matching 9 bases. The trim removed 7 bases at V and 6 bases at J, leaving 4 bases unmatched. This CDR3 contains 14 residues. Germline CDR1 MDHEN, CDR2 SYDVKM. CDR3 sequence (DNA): TGTGCCAGCACCCGGGACAGGGTTAATTCACCCCTCCACTTT. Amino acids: CASTRDRVNSPLHF. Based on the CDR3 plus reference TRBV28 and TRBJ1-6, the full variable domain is DVKVTQSSRYLVKRTGEKVFLECVQDMDHENMFWYRQDPGLGLRLIYFSYDVKMKEKGDIPEGYSVSREKKERFSLILESASTNQTSMYLCASTRDRVNSPLHFGNGTRLTVT.

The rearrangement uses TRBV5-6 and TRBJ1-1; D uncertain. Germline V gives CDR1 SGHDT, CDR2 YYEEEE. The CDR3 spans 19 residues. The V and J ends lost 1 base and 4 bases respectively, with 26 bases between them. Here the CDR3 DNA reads TGTGCCAGCAGCTTGCTCCCCTTCGCCGTTCGAATAGGGAGCACTGAAGCTTTCTTT. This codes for CASSLLPFAVRIGSTEAFF.

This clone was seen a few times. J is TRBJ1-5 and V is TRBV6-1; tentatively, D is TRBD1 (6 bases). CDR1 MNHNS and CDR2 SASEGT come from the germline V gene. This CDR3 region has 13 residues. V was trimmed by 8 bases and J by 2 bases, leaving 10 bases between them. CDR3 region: CASVQGGNQPQHF. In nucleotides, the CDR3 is TGTGCCAGCGTACAGGGCGGCAATCAGCCCCAGCATTTT.

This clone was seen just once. CDR3 region: CASSWDSFNDDYGYTF. CDR3 coding DNA: TGTGCCAGCAGCTGGGACTCTTTCAACGACGACTATGGCTACACCTTC. This chain connects TRBV5-4 to TRBJ1-2; D possibly corresponds to TRBD1 (5 bases). The V gene's germline CDR1 is SGHNT and CDR2 YYREEE (reference sequence). The CDR3 has 16 amino acids. The V and J ends lost 3 bases and 3 bases respectively, with 18 bases between them.

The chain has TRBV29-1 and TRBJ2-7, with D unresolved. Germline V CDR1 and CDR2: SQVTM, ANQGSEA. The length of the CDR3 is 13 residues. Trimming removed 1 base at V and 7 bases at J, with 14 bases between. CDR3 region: CSVEGREFGEQYF. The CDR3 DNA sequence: TGCAGCGTTGAAGGGAGAGAGTTCGGTGAGCAGTACTTC.

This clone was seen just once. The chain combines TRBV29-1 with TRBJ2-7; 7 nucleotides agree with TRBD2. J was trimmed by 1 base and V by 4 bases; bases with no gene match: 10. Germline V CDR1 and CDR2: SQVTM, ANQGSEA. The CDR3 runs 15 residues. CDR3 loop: CSVASSGGGSYEQYF. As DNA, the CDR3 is TGCAGCGTTGCCTCATCCGGCGGGGGTTCCTACGAGCAGTACTTC.

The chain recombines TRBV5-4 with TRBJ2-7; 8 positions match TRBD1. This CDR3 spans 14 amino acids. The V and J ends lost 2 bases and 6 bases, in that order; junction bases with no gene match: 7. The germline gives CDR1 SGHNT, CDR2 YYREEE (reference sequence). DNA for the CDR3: TGTGCCAGCAGCTTAAGGGACAGGAGGAGCGAGCAGTACTTC. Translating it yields CASSLRDRRSEQYF.

This CDR3 is CASSFQFTNQPQHF. The CDR3 bases are TGTGCCAGCAGCTTTCAATTTACTAATCAGCCCCAGCATTTT. V usage is TRBV7-8 and J usage is TRBJ1-5; D is unclear. The length of the CDR3 is 14 residues. The germline V gene encodes CDR1 SGHVS and CDR2 FQNEAQ. With 3 bases removed from V and 4 bases from J, the gap between germline ends came to 10 bases.

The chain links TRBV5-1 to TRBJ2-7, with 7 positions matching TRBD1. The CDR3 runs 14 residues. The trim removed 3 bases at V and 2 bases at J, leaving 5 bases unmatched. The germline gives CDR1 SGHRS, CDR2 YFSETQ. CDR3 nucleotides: TGCGCCAGCAGCTCCGGGACAGCTGCCTACGAGCAGTACTTC. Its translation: CASSSGTAAYEQYF.

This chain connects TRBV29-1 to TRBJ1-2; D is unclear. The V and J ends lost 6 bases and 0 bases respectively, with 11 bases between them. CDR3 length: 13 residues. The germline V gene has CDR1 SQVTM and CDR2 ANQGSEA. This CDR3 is CSVRFSANYGYTF. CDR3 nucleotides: TGCAGCGTCCGATTCTCAGCTAACTATGGCTACACCTTC.

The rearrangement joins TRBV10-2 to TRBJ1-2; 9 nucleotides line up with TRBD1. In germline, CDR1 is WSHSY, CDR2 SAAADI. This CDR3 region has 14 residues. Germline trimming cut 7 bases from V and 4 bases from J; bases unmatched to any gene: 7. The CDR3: CASKGQGHLYGYTF. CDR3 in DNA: TGCGCCAGCAAAGGACAGGGGCACCTCTATGGCTACACCTTC.

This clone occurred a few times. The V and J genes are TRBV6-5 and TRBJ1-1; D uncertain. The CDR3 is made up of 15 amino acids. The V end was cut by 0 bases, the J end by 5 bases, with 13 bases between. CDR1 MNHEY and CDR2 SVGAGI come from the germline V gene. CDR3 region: CASSYSRTVGTEAFF. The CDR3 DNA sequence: TGTGCCAGCAGTTACTCCCGGACGGTGGGAACTGAAGCTTTCTTT.

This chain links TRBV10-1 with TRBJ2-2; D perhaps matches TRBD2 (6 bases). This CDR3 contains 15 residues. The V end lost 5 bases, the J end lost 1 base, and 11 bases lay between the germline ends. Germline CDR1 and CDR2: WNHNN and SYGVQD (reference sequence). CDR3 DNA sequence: TGCGCCAGCAGTTATAGCGGAGAGAACACCGGGGAGCTGTTTTTT. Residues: CASSYSGENTGELFF.

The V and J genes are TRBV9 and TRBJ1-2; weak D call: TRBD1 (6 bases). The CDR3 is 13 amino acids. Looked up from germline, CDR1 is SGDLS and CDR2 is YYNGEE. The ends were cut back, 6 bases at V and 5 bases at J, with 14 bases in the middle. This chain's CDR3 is CASTDRRKYGYTF. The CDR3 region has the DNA TGTGCCAGCACTGACAGGCGGAAATATGGCTACACCTTC.

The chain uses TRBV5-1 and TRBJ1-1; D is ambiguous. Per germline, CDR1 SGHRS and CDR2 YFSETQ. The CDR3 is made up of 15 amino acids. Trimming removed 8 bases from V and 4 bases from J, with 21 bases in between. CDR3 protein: CASRGGGGEATEAFF. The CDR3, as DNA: TGCGCCAGTCGGGGAGGCGGCGGGGAGGCCACTGAAGCTTTCTTT. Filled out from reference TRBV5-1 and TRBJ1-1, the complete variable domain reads KAGVTQTPRYLIKTRGQQVTLSCSPISGHRSVSWYQQTPGQGLQFLFEYFSETQRNKGNFPGRFSGRQFSNSRSEMNVSTLELGDSALYLCASRGGGGEATEAFFGQGTRLTVV.

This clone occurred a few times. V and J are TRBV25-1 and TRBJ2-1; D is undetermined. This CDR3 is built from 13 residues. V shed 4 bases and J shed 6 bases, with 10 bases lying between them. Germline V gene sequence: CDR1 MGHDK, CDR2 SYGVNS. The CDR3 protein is CASSAQPVNEQFF. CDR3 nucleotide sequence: TGTGCCAGCAGTGCCCAACCCGTCAATGAGCAGTTCTTC.